This TCR beta chain was sequenced for a study of control samples from healthy donors and cancer patients. Method: immunoSEQ multiplex PCR; TCRdb's copy keeps in-frame clones and lacks some. Of roughly 100,000 clones in the sample, around 89% were seen once. Trimming at V came to 0 bases and at J to 3 bases, leaving 2 bases not matched to a gene. The germline CDR1 and CDR2 sequences are SGHRS and YFSETQ. This CDR3 comprises 14 residues. This clonotype was obtained from a man in his 60s with lung cancer. The chain couples TRBV5-1 to TRBJ1-2, with 7 nucleotides matching TRBD1. Material: PBMCs. CDR3 nucleotide sequence: TGCGCCAGCAGCTTGGACAGGGGTTACTATGGCTACACCTTC. It yields the protein CASSLDRGYYGYTF.